These T cell receptor beta chains were read from a single sample in a study of regulatory T cells in long-lasting Graves disease. Via MiXCR, TCRdb re-called the multiplex PCR reads, giving one row per CDR3 protein. The table lists around 480,000 distinct CDR3 sequences, 15% to 20% of them singletons. This sample also belongs to another study, concerning T cells in Graves' hyperthyroidism and ophthalmopathy.

Sequenced here: peripheral blood mononuclear cells (PBMCs), sampled at new diagnosis, from a patient treated with antithyroid drugs. These receptors were taken from a woman aged 35-65 years with Graves disease. Each CDR3 is given with its conserved first and last residue. The D gene is left open where the match is weak. Size tells how often a clone was seen (once, few, many) or the class of an expanded clone, and some rows leave it out.

j_call v_call clone_size d_call cdr3_nt cdr3_aa
TRBJ1-1 TRBV3-1 many . TGTGCCAGCAGCCAAGGAGGGGGAGTCTTGAACACTGAAGCTTTCTTT CASSQGGGVLNTEAFF
TRBJ2-7 TRBV5-1 few . TGCGCCAGCAGCATAGCTCGGGGTTCCTACGAGCAGCACTTC CASSIARGSYEQHF
TRBJ2-2 TRBV30 many . TGTGCCTGGACAGGGATGCTTACCGGGGAGCTGTTTTTT CAWTGMLTGELFF
TRBJ2-6 TRBV11-3 . . TGTGCCAGCAGCAAACCCGGCCGCTCTGGGGCCAACGTCCTGACTTTC CASSKPGRSGANVLTF
TRBJ1-4 TRBV10-3 few . TGTGCCATCAGGAGTCCTAATGAAAAACTGTTTTTT CAIRSPNEKLFF
TRBJ1-5 TRBV12-3/TRBV12-4 many TRBD1 TGTGCCAGCAGTTTGGAGACAGGGCATCAGCCCCAGCATTTT CASSLETGHQPQHF
TRBJ2-1 TRBV9 few . TGTGCCAGCAGCGTAGACCAGCTCAATGAGCAGTTCTTC CASSVDQLNEQFF
TRBJ1-2 TRBV19 . . TGTGCCAGTAGTCGCCCAATGCTAAACTATGGCTACGCCTTC CASSRPMLNYGYAF
TRBJ2-5 TRBV5-1 few . TGCGCCAGCAGCGCAAATAGTGGGACGCAAGAGACCCAGTACTTC CASSANSGTQETQYF
TRBJ2-3 TRBV5-1 many . TGTGCCAGCAGCTTATCGGTCGATACGCAGTATTTT CASSLSVDTQYF
TRBJ2-7 TRBV28 . . TGTGCCAGCAGCTCCAAGCAGGGTATTTCTGGCTACGAGCAGTACTTC CASSSKQGISGYEQYF
TRBJ1-5 TRBV6-4 . TRBD1 TGTGCCAGCAGTGACGGGGACAGTGGCGATCAGCCCCAGCATTTT CASSDGDSGDQPQHF
TRBJ1-5 TRBV7-9 few . TGTGCCAGCAGCTTAGCGCTTCAGCCCCAGCATTTT CASSLALQPQHF
TRBJ2-2 TRBV6-2/TRBV6-3 . . TGTGCCAGCAGCTCTAGCAGGAACACCGGGGAGCTGTTTTTT CASSSSRNTGELFF
TRBJ1-1 TRBV29-1 many . TGCAGCGCGACCGGACACATTGAAGCTTTCTTT CSATGHIEAFF
TRBJ1-5 TRBV28 . . TGTGCCAGCAGTTCAGGGAAATATCAGCCCCAGCATTTT CASSSGKYQPQHF
TRBJ2-2 TRBV5-4 . TRBD2 TGTGCCAGCAGCTCGTCGGGTAGCGGGGGGGGGACCGGGGAGCTGTTTTTT CASSSSGSGGGTGELFF
TRBJ2-3 TRBV4-1 many . TGCGCCAGCAGCCAAGGCCGCCCAAGCACAGATACGCAGTATTTT CASSQGRPSTDTQYF
TRBJ1-1 TRBV19 . . TGTGCCAGTAGTCCCCGCCCAGGGTACACTGAAGCTTTCTTT CASSPRPGYTEAFF
TRBJ1-2 TRBV6-2/TRBV6-3 many TRBD1 TGTGCCAGCAGAATAACAGGGGGCTATGGCTACACCTTC CASRITGGYGYTF
TRBJ2-1 TRBV3-1 many . TGTGCCAGCAGCCAAAGGTTTACTGAGCAGTTCTTC CASSQRFTEQFF
TRBJ1-6 TRBV6-1 few . TGTGCCAGCAGCCCTAGGACAGCATCTTCACCCCTCCACTTT CASSPRTASSPLHF
TRBJ2-7 TRBV6-1 many TRBD2 TGTGCCAGCAGACCCCCCGGGAGGTCCTACGAGCAGTACTTC CASRPPGRSYEQYF
TRBJ2-3 TRBV4-2 . TRBD2 TGTGCCAGCAGCCGGCAGACTAGCGGGGGGGCCCGAGGAGATACGCAGTATTTT CASSRQTSGGARGDTQYF
TRBJ1-5 TRBV28 many . TGTGCCAGCCGCCTGGGTTTCGGCAATCAGCCCCAGCATTTT CASRLGFGNQPQHF
TRBJ2-7 TRBV7-8 many . TGTGCCAGCAGCCCGGTTAGGAGGGCGCTTAACTCCTACGAGCAGTACTTC CASSPVRRALNSYEQYF
TRBJ2-7 TRBV18 few . TGTGCCAGCTCACCACCTCCGGGAATACACGAGCAGTACTTC CASSPPPGIHEQYF
TRBJ1-5 TRBV12-3/TRBV12-4 . TRBD1 TGTGCCAGCAGTTTCGGACAGGGGGGTAATCAGCCCCAGCATTTT CASSFGQGGNQPQHF
TRBJ2-3 TRBV28 many TRBD1 TGTGCCAGCCCGCCGGGGGACAGGGTATTCGAAGATACGCAGTATTTT CASPPGDRVFEDTQYF
TRBJ1-5 TRBV5-1 . . TGCGCCAGCAGCTTTGGGCCCGCGAGCAATCAGCCCCAGCATTTT CASSFGPASNQPQHF
TRBJ2-3 TRBV20-1 . . TGCAGTGCTGGGGGCAGCACAGATACGCAGTATTTT CSAGGSTDTQYF
TRBJ1-1 TRBV25-1 few . TGTGCCAGCCGGGCCTATAACACTGAAGCTTTCTTT CASRAYNTEAFF
TRBJ1-1 TRBV4-1 . . TGCGCCAGCAGCCAAGAGGGAACAAGGGCTTTCTTT CASSQEGTRAFF
TRBJ2-1 TRBV15 many . TGTGCCACCAGCAGAGACGTTGTTAGGGCGAGCTCCTACAATGAGCAGTTCTTC CATSRDVVRASSYNEQFF
TRBJ2-1 TRBV11-2 . TRBD2 TGTGCCAGCAGCTTAGGTAGCGGGGGGTTATACTCCTACAATGAGCAGTTCTTC CASSLGSGGLYSYNEQFF
TRBJ2-5 TRBV3-1 many . TGTGCCAGCAGCCCCGGTCCTAGCGCCTACCAAGAGACCCAGTACTTC CASSPGPSAYQETQYF
TRBJ1-1 TRBV18 few . TGTGCCAGCTCACCACCGGGTGGGAGGAACACTGAAGCTTTCTTT CASSPPGGRNTEAFF
TRBJ1-2 TRBV4-1 many TRBD1 TGCGCCAGCAGCCAAGAGGGACAGTACTATGGCTACACCTTC CASSQEGQYYGYTF
TRBJ2-3 TRBV20-1 many . TGCAGTGCATCTAGTGAGGGGACTCTGGTGGGTGATGGTACGCAGTATTTT CSASSEGTLVGDGTQYF
TRBJ1-5 TRBV12-3/TRBV12-4 . . TGTGCCAGCAGCCTCGGTGCCATCAATCAGCCCCAGCATTTT CASSLGAINQPQHF
TRBJ1-1 TRBV4-1 many . TGCGCCAGCAGCCTATCGATTGCTGACACTGAAGCTTTCTTT CASSLSIADTEAFF
TRBJ2-1 TRBV2 many TRBD2 TGTGCCAGCAGGGGAGCGGGGGGGTTAGACAATGAGCAGTTCTTC CASRGAGGLDNEQFF
TRBJ2-6 TRBV5-5 . . TGTGCCAGCAGAGTAAATACTGGGGCCAACGTCCTGACTTTC CASRVNTGANVLTF
TRBJ1-6 TRBV5-1 many TRBD1 TGCGCCAGCAGCTTAAACCGGGACAGGGGGGGGAATTCACCCCTCCACTTT CASSLNRDRGGNSPLHF
TRBJ2-7 TRBV28 many TRBD1 TGTGCCAGCACCCTACCGGGGACAGGGGGCTCCTACGAGCAGTACTTC CASTLPGTGGSYEQYF
TRBJ1-5 TRBV9 few . TGTGCCAGCAGCCCCGAGGGCAGTAGTCAGCCCCAGCATTTT CASSPEGSSQPQHF
TRBJ2-2 TRBV11-2 . TRBD1 TGTGCCAGCAGCTTAGGGACAGGCCCGAACACCGGGGAGCTGTTTTTT CASSLGTGPNTGELFF
TRBJ1-1 TRBV18 many . TGTGCCAGCTCAACCTCAAAGAACACTGAAGCTTTCTTT CASSTSKNTEAFF